Below are 9 T cell receptor beta chains sequenced from a single sample in a study of CD8 T cells in ankylosing spondylitis. TCRdb used MiXCR to reprocess the 5' RACE reads, holding one entry per CDR3 protein. The profile shows 250,000 to 350,000 distinct CDR3 sequences, under 25% of them singletons. Sequencing was done on a sample of blood, either unsorted or a sorted T cell fraction (not recorded which). The receptors derive from a female donor with ankylosing spondylitis or in good health (not recorded which).

The chain links TRBV20-1 to TRBJ2-3, with D tentatively TRBD1 (7 bases). Germline lookup yields CDR1 DFQATT and CDR2 SNEGSKA (reference sequence). V lost 6 bases, J lost 6 bases, and 22 bases lay in between. The CDR3 length is 15 residues. The CDR3 here is CSAPTRGDAWDTQYF. The CDR3 DNA sequence: TGCAGTGCACCCACCAGGGGGGATGCTTGGGATACGCAGTATTTT.

With respect to this clonotype: Sequence at one end of the junction differs from germline and may be a read error. The rearrangement links TRBV7-8 to TRBJ2-1, with 11 bases aligning to TRBD2. This CDR3 has 14 amino acids. CDR1 SGHVS and CDR2 FQNEAQ come from the germline V gene. The CDR3, as DNA: TGTGCCAGCAGCTCGGGACTAGCGGTGACAATTACGGTCTTC. It yields the protein CASSSGLAVTITVF. The full variable domain, its missing parts supplied by reference TRBV7-8 and TRBJ2-1, is GAGVSQSPRYKVAKRGQDVALRCDPISGHVSLFWYQQALGQGPEFLTYFQNEAQLDKSGLPSDRFFAERPEGSVSTLKIQRTQQEDSAVYLCASSSGLAVTITVFGPGTRLTVL.

The CDR3 sequence: CASSLVLAGGYNEQFF. The CDR3 coding sequence is TGTGCCAGCAGCTTAGTCCTAGCGGGAGGTTACAATGAGCAGTTCTTC. The V call is TRBV7-8, the J call TRBJ2-1; 11 bases map to TRBD2. Germline-derived CDR1 and CDR2 are SGHVS and FQNEAQ. V lost 1 base and J lost 4; bases outside the gene matches: 3. The CDR3 consists of 16 residues.

The chain employs TRBV5-1 and TRBJ1-3, with no clear D. Trimming pared 4 bases from V and 0 bases from J, leaving 8 bases between. Germline V CDR1 and CDR2: SGHRS, YFSETQ. This CDR3 has 14 residues. The CDR3 loop is CASSPPDSGNTIYF. For the CDR3, the DNA is TGCGCCAGCAGCCCTCCGGACTCTGGAAACACCATATATTTT.

The table lists this clonotype with a few counts. The chain couples TRBV24-1 to TRBJ2-2; D might be TRBD1 (5 bases). Trimming stripped 8 bases from V and 2 bases from J, with 17 bases between. In germline, CDR1 is KGHDR, CDR2 SFDVKD. This CDR3 region has 16 residues. The CDR3: CATMKTLTVNTGELFF. CDR3 coding DNA: TGTGCCACCATGAAAACCTTGACAGTCAACACCGGGGAGCTGTTTTTT.

This clonotype was seen a handful of times. The chain couples TRBV5-1 to TRBJ2-3, with 9 positions matching TRBD1. The V gene end was trimmed by 7 bases and the J gene end by 1 base; junction bases not matched to a gene: 1. Looked up from germline, CDR1 is SGHRS and CDR2 is YFSETQ. The CDR3 has 13 amino acids. CDR3 in amino acids: CASRDRGTDTQYF. In DNA, the CDR3 is TGCGCCAGCCGGGACAGGGGCACAGATACGCAGTATTTT.

In this sample, this clonotype turned up many times. The V and J genes are TRBV20-1 and TRBJ2-3, with TRBD2 as a possible D gene (5 bases). The V gene lost 4 bases and the J gene lost 1 base, with 9 bases spanning the gap. The CDR3 has 13 residues. The germline gives CDR1 DFQATT, CDR2 SNEGSKA (reference sequence). CDR3 DNA sequence: TGCAGTGCTACCCGGGGTGGCACAGATACGCAGTATTTT. The encoded protein is CSATRGGTDTQYF.

This clonotype was seen a handful of times. The chain combines TRBV20-1 with TRBJ1-1, with D tentatively TRBD1 (5 bases). Germline loops: CDR1 DFQATT, CDR2 SNEGSKA (reference sequence). Trimming cost V 5 bases and J 7 bases, with 11 bases left between them. The CDR3 has 11 residues. The CDR3 nucleotides read TGCAGTGCTTGGGGGGACCGTGAAGCTTTCTTT. Its translation is CSAWGDREAFF.

The V gene is TRBV2, the J gene TRBJ2-1, with 11 bases identical to TRBD2. CDR1 is SNHLY, CDR2 FYNNEI, per germline. Germline trimming cut 4 bases from V and 7 bases from J; bases unmatched to any gene: 3. The CDR3 spans 14 residues. Here the CDR3 DNA reads TGTGCCAGCAGTGGACCTAGCGGGAGGAATGAGCAGTTCTTC. It codes for CASSGPSGRNEQFF.